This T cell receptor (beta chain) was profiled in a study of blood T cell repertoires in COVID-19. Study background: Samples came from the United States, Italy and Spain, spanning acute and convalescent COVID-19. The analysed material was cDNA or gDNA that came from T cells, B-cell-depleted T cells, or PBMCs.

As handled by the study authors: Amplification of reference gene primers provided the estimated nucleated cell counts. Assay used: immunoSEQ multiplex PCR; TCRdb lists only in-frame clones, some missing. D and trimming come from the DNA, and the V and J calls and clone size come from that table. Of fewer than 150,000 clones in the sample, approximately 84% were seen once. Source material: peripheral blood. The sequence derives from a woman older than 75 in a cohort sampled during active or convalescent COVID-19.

The CDR3 loop is CASSFRRLVRDEQFF. For the CDR3, the DNA is TGTGCCAGCAGCTTCCGAAGACTAGTAAGGGATGAGCAGTTCTTC. This chain uses TRBV11-2 with TRBJ2-1, with D possibly matching TRBD2 (6 bases). Looked up from germline, CDR1 is SGHAT and CDR2 is FQNNGV. The CDR3 runs 15 residues. V was cut by 3 bases and J by 8 bases, with 17 bases left in between.